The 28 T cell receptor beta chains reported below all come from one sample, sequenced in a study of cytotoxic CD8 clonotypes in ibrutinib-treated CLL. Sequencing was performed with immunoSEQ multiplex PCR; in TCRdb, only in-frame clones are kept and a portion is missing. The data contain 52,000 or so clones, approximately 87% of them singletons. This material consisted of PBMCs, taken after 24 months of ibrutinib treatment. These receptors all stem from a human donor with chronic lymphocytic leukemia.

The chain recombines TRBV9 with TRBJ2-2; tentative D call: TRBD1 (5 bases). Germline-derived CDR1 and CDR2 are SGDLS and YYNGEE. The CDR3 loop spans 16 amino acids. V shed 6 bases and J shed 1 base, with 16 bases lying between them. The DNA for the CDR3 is TGTGCCAGCACCAAAAAGATCACAGGGAACACCGGGGAGCTGTTTTTT. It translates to CASTKKITGNTGELFF.

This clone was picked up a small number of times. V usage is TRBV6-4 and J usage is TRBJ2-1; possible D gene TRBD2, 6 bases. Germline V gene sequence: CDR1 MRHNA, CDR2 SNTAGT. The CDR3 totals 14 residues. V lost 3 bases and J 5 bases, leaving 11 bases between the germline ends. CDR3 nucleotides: TGTGCCAGCAGTGAAACGGGAGCGCACAATGAGCAGTTCTTC. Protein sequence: CASSETGAHNEQFF.

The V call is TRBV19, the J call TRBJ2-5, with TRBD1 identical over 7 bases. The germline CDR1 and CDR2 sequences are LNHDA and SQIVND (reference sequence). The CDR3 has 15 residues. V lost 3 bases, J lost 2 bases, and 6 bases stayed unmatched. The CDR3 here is CASSMSQTGQETQYF. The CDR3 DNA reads TGTGCCAGTAGTATGTCACAGACAGGGCAAGAGACCCAGTACTTC.

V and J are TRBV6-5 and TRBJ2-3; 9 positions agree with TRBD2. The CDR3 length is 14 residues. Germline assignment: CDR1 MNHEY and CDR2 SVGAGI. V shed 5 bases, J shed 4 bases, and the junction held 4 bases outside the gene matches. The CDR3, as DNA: TGTGCCAGCAGTAAAGGACTAGCGTCAGATACGCAGTATTTT. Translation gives CASSKGLASDTQYF.

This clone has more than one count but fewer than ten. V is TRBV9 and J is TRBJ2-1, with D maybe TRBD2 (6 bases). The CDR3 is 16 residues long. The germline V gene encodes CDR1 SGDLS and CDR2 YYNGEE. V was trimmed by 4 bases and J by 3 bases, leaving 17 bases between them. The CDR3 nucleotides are TGTGCCAGCAGCTCCGGGACTCCCGTGGGCTACAATGAGCAGTTCTTC. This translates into CASSSGTPVGYNEQFF.

CDR3 nucleotide sequence: TGTGCCAGCAGCTCCGACCGAAACATTCAGTACTTC. The encoded protein is CASSSDRNIQYF. This rearrangement joins TRBV5-6 to TRBJ2-4; no definite D call. The germline V gene encodes CDR1 SGHDT and CDR2 YYEEEE. The length of the CDR3 is 12 residues. V was pared by 3 bases and J by 6 bases, with 7 bases between.

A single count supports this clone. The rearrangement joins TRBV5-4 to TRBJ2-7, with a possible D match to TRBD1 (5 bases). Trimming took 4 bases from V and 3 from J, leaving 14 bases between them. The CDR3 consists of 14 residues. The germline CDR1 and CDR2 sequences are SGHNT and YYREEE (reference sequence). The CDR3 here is CASSTDSGGYEQYF. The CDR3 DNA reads TGTGCCAGCAGCACCGACAGTGGCGGCTACGAGCAGTACTTC.

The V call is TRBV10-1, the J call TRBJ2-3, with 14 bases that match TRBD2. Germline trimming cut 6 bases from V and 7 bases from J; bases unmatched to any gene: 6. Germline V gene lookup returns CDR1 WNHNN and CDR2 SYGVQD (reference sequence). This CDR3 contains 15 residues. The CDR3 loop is CASSAGLAGAYTQYF. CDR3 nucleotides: TGCGCCAGCAGCGCGGGACTAGCGGGAGCATATACGCAGTATTTT.

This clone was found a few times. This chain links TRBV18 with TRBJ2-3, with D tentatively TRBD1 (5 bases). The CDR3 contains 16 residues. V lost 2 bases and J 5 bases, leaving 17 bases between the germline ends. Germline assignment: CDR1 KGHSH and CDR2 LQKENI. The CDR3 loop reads CASSPGAQSQGDTQYF. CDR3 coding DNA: TGTGCCAGCTCACCAGGGGCACAGAGCCAAGGAGATACGCAGTATTTT.

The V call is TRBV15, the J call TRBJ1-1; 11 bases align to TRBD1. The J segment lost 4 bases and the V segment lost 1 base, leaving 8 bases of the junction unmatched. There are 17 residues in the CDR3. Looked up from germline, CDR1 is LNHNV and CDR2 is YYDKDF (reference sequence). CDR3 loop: CATSRVGTGGLGTEAFF. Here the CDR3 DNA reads TGTGCCACCAGCAGAGTCGGGACAGGGGGTTTGGGCACTGAAGCTTTCTTT.

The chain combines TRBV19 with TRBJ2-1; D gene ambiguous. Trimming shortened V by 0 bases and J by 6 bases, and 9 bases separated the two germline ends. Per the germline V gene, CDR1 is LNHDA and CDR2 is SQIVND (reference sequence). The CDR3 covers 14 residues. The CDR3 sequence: CASSIDLARNEQFF. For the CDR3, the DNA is TGTGCCAGTAGTATAGATTTGGCCCGCAATGAGCAGTTCTTC. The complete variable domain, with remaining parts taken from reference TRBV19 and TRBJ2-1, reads DGGITQSPKYLFRKEGQNVTLSCEQNLNHDAMYWYRQDPGQGLRLIYYSQIVNDFQKGDIAEGYSVSREKKESFPLTVTSAQKNPTAFYLCASSIDLARNEQFFGPGTRLTVL.

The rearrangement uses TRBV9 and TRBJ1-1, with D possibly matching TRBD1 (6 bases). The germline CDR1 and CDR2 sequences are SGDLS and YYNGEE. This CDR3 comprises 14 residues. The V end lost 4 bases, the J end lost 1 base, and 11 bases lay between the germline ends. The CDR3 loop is CASSMGAGNTEAFF. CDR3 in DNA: TGTGCCAGCAGCATGGGGGCCGGGAACACTGAAGCTTTCTTT.

The CDR3 sequence is CASSPLLGPRDGYTF. The DNA of the CDR3 is TGTGCCAGCAGTCCCCTACTGGGACCCCGGGATGGCTACACCTTC. The rearrangement joins TRBV28 to TRBJ1-2; possibly TRBD1 for D (5 bases). Trimming removed 5 bases from V and 6 bases from J, with 19 bases in between. CDR3 size: 15 residues. The germline V gene has CDR1 MDHEN and CDR2 SYDVKM.

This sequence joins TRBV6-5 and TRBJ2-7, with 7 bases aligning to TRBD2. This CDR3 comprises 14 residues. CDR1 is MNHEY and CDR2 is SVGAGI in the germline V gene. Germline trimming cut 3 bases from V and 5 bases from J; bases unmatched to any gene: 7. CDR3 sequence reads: CASSYGGRENEQYF. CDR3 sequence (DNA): TGTGCCAGCAGTTATGGCGGGAGAGAAAACGAGCAGTACTTC.

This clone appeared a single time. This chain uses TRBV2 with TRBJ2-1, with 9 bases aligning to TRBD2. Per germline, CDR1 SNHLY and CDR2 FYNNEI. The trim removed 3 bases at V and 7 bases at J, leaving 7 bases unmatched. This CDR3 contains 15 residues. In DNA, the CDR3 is TGTGCCAGCAGTGATTTACTAGCGGGCAGAAATGAGCAGTTCTTC. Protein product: CASSDLLAGRNEQFF.

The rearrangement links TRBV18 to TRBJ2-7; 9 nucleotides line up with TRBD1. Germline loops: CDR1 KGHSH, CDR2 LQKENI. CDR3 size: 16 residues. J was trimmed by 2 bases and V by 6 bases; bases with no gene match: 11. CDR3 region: CASSSGTGMTTYEQYF. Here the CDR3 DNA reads TGTGCCAGCTCGTCCGGGACAGGGATGACCACCTACGAGCAGTACTTC.

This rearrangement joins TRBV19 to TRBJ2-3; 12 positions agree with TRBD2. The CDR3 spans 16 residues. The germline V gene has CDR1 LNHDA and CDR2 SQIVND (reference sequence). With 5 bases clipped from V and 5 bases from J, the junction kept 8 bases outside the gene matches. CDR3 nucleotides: TGTGCCAGTAGTCCCCTAGCGGGAGGGGGTGGAGATACGCAGTATTTT. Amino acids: CASSPLAGGGGDTQYF.

The CDR3 region is CASSLGGTSGRGEQFF. The CDR3 DNA follows: TGCGCCAGCAGCTTGGGCGGGACTAGCGGAAGGGGTGAGCAGTTCTTC. The chain carries TRBV5-1 and TRBJ2-1; 11 bases agree with TRBD2. This CDR3 comprises 16 residues. Germline assignment: CDR1 SGHRS and CDR2 YFSETQ. V shed 0 bases, J shed 9 bases, and the junction held 8 bases outside the gene matches.

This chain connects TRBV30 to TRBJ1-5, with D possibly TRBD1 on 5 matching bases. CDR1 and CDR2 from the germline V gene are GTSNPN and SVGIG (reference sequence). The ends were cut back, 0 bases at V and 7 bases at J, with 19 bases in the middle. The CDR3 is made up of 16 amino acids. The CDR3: CAWSVLRQGPGQPQHF. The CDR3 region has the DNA TGTGCCTGGAGTGTACTACGGCAGGGCCCTGGACAGCCCCAGCATTTT.

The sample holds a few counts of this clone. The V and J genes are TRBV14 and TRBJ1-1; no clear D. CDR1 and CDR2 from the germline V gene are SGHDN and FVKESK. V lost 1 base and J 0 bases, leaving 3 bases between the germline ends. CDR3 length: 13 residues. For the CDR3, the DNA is TGTGCCAGCAGCCAAGTCATGAACACTGAAGCTTTCTTT. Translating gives CASSQVMNTEAFF.

The CDR3 is CASSLASGRAGAKNIQYF. The CDR3 coding sequence is TGTGCCAGCAGTTTGGCCAGCGGGAGGGCCGGGGCCAAAAACATTCAGTACTTC. The J gene is TRBJ2-4, the V gene TRBV27, with 10 bases matching TRBD2. Germline V CDR1 and CDR2: MNHEY, SMNVEV (reference sequence). The ends lost 3 bases at V and 1 base at J; junction bases unmatched: 9. This CDR3 has 18 amino acids.

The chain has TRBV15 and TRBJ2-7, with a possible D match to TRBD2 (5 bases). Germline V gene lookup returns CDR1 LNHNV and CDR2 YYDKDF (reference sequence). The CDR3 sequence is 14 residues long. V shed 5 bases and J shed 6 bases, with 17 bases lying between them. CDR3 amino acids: CATSRGGRKGEQYF. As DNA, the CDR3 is TGTGCCACCAGCCGCGGAGGCCGTAAGGGCGAGCAGTACTTC.

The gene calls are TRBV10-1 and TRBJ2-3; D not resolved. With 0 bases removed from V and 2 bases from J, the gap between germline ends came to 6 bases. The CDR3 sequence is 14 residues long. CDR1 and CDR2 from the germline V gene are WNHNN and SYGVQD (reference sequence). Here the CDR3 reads CASSESAVTDTQYF. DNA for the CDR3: TGCGCCAGCAGTGAGTCCGCAGTCACAGATACGCAGTATTTT.

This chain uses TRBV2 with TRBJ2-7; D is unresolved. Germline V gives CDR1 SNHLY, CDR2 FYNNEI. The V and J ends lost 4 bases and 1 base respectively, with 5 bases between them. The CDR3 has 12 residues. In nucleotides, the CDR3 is TGTGCCAGCAGTGCCTTATCCTACGAGCAGTACTTC. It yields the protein CASSALSYEQYF.

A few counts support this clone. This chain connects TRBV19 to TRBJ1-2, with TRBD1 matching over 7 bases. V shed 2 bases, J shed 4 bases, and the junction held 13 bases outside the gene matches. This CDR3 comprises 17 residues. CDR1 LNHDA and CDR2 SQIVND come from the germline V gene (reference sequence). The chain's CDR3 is CASSIPSPTGTIYGYTF. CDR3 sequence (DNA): TGTGCCAGTAGTATACCATCTCCGACAGGGACCATCTATGGCTACACCTTC.

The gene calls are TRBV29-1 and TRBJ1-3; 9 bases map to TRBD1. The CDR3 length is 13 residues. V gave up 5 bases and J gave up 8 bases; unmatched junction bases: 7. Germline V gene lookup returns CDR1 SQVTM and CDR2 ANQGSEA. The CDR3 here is CSVRQGVGDTIYF. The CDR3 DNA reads TGCAGCGTTCGACAGGGGGTTGGGGACACCATATATTTT.

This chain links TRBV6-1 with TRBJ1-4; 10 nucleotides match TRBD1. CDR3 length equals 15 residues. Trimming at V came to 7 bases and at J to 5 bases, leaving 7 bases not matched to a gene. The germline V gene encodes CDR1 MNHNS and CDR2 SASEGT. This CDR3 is CASTERQGANEKLFF. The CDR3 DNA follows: TGTGCCAGCACCGAAAGACAGGGGGCAAATGAAAAACTGTTTTTT.

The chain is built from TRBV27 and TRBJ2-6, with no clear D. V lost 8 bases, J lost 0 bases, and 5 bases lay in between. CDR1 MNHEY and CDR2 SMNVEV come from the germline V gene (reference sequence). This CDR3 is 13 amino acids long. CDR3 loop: CASSVSGANVLTF. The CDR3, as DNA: TGTGCCAGCTCCGTCTCTGGGGCCAACGTCCTGACTTTC.